One sample yielded the 10 T cell receptor beta chains listed below, sequenced in a study of blood T cell repertoires in COVID-19. Sequencing used immunoSEQ multiplex PCR; TCRdb keeps in-frame clones, though not all of them. This sample has 250,000 or so clones; around 87% occur once, and the top ten carry approximately 5.3%. Material: peripheral blood. These receptors were obtained from a woman aged 55-70 years with COVID-19, enrolled during active disease.

The chain has TRBV5-1 and TRBJ2-2; TRBD2 might be the D (5 bases). This CDR3 has 14 residues. Germline V gene sequence: CDR1 SGHRS, CDR2 YFSETQ. V lost 2 bases, J lost 6 bases, and 11 bases lay in between. The CDR3 reads CASSLTLEAGELFF. DNA of the CDR3: TGCGCCAGCAGCTTAACCCTGGAGGCCGGGGAGCTGTTTTTT.

V and J are TRBV4-1 and TRBJ2-2, with TRBD1 matching over 9 bases. The V gene end was trimmed by 5 bases and the J gene end by 0 bases; junction bases not matched to a gene: 4. CDR3 length: 16 residues. CDR1 MGHRA and CDR2 YSYEKL come from the germline V gene. The CDR3 protein is CASSARTGANTGELFF. The CDR3 DNA reads as TGCGCCAGCAGCGCTAGGACAGGGGCGAACACCGGGGAGCTGTTTTTT.

The chain combines TRBV18 with TRBJ2-3; D might be TRBD1 (6 bases). The CDR3 extends over 14 amino acids. Trimming pared 3 bases from V and 5 bases from J, leaving 12 bases between. Germline-derived CDR1 and CDR2 are KGHSH and LQKENI. CDR3 residues: CASSPLQGRDTQYF. Written as DNA, the CDR3 is TGTGCCAGCTCACCTTTGCAGGGGAGAGATACGCAGTATTTT.

The chain carries TRBV3-1 (or the pseudogene TRBV3-2) and TRBJ2-2; D is ambiguous. With 0 bases removed from V and 9 bases from J, the gap between germline ends came to 8 bases. Per the germline V gene, CDR1 is LGHDT and CDR2 is YNNKEL (reference sequence). The CDR3 contains 13 residues. CDR3 loop: CASSQDIARELFF. For the CDR3, the DNA is TGTGCCAGCAGCCAAGATATAGCCCGGGAGCTGTTTTTT.

The V gene is TRBV5-1, the J gene TRBJ2-2; D is undetermined. The germline CDR1 and CDR2 sequences are SGHRS and YFSETQ. V gave up 1 base and J gave up 4 bases, with 5 bases separating them. CDR3 length equals 13 residues. The CDR3 loop is CASSLSPTGELFF. For the CDR3, the DNA is TGCGCCAGCAGCTTGTCTCCCACCGGGGAGCTGTTTTTT.

This clone was seen a handful of times. The gene calls are TRBV6-1 and TRBJ1-3, with a possible D match to TRBD1 (6 bases). Germline values: CDR1 MNHNS, CDR2 SASEGT. There are 15 residues in the CDR3. Trimming removed 1 base at V and 2 bases at J, with 9 bases between. The CDR3 spells CASSEGSGAGNTIYF. The CDR3 DNA follows: TGTGCCAGCAGTGAAGGCTCAGGGGCTGGAAACACCATATATTTT.

J is TRBJ1-2 and V is TRBV6-6; D may be TRBD1 (6 bases). The germline V gene has CDR1 MNHNY and CDR2 SVGAGI (reference sequence). Trimming shortened V by 10 bases and J by 2 bases, and 17 bases separated the two germline ends. The CDR3 is 14 amino acids. For the CDR3, the DNA is TGTGCCACCCAAGGACAGACGCCAAACTATGGCTACACCTTC. Its translation: CATQGQTPNYGYTF.

V is TRBV3-1 (or the pseudogene TRBV3-2) and J is TRBJ1-1; no clear D. Germline V gives CDR1 LGHDT, CDR2 YNNKEL (reference sequence). The germline V and J ends were trimmed by 3 bases and 5 bases, with 16 bases remaining between them. CDR3 length: 15 residues. The CDR3 region has the DNA TGTGCCAGCAGCCAGGCCCCATTGATTGGTACTGAAGCTTTCTTT. This gives the protein CASSQAPLIGTEAFF.

This clone was recorded a few times. The V and J genes are TRBV5-4 and TRBJ2-2, with 8 bases aligning to TRBD2. The ends lost 4 bases at V and 4 bases at J; junction bases unmatched: 12. The CDR3 sequence is 17 residues long. Germline lookup yields CDR1 SGHNT and CDR2 YYREEE (reference sequence). The CDR3 bases are TGTGCCAGCAGCCCGGCATCGGGGGGGAGGTCCACCGGGGAGCTGTTTTTT. Its protein product is CASSPASGGRSTGELFF.

This clone was observed a few times. This sequence joins TRBV10-3 and TRBJ2-2, with a possible D match to TRBD1 (7 bases). Trimming took 7 bases from V and 3 from J, leaving 12 bases between them. This CDR3 is 14 amino acids long. Germline CDR1 ENHRY, CDR2 SYGVKD. For the CDR3, the DNA is TGTGCCATCAAGACAGGGAGGTACACCGGGGAGCTGTTTTTT. Translating it yields CAIKTGRYTGELFF.